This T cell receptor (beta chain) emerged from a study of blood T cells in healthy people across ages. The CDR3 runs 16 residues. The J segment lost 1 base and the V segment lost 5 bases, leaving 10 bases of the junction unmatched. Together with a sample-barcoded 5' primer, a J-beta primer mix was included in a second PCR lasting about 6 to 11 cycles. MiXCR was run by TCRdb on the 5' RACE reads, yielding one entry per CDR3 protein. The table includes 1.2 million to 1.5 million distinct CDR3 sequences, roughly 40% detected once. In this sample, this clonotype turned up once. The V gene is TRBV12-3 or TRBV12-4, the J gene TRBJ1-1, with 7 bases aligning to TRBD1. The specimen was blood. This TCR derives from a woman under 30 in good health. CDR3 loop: CASSKRTGRGNTEAFF. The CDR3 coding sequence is TGTGCCAGCAGTAAAAGGACAGGTCGGGGGAACACTGAAGCTTTCTTT.